One sample yielded the 22 T cell receptor beta chains listed below, sequenced in a study of identical twins. From the 5' RACE reads, TCRdb called clonotypes with MiXCR, one entry per CDR3 protein. The table lists approximately 680,000 distinct CDR3 sequences, just over 7% of them singletons. The same data also went into a second study, on yellow fever vaccine responses in identical twins.

Specimen: PBMCs. The receptors here all came from a woman between 18 and 29 years old in good health.

The sample holds many counts of this clonotype. The V call is TRBV12-3 or TRBV12-4, the J call TRBJ2-5, with D perhaps matching TRBD2 (6 bases). CDR3 length: 14 residues. Trimming took off 6 bases at V and 1 base at J, with 12 bases between the two ends. This CDR3 is CASSRGLFQETQYF. Here the CDR3 DNA reads TGTGCCAGCAGCCGTGGACTATTCCAAGAGACCCAGTACTTC.

With respect to this clonotype: It may be a read error: a sequence one base away is much more abundant. CDR3 in DNA: TGTGCCAGCAGACAAGGAGGGAGCTCTGGGGCCAACGTCCCGACTTTC. Its translation: CASRQGGSSGANVPTF. The V call is TRBV3-1, the J call TRBJ2-6; weak D call: TRBD2 (6 bases). The CDR3 runs to 16 residues. CDR1 is LGHDT and CDR2 is YNNKEL in the germline V gene (reference sequence).

This clonotype was detected many times. V is TRBV10-3 and J is TRBJ1-2; D uncertain. V was shortened by 1 base and J by 7 bases, with 13 bases between the two germline ends. The germline V gene encodes CDR1 ENHRY and CDR2 SYGVKD. CDR3 length: 14 residues. In nucleotides, the CDR3 is TGTGCCATCAGTGAGTTCGGTAGGGATGTTGGCTACACCTTC. Its protein product is CAISEFGRDVGYTF.

The sample holds many counts of this clonotype. The J gene is TRBJ2-7, the V gene TRBV10-2; TRBD1 agrees at 7 bases. Germline V gene data show CDR1 as WSHSY and CDR2 as SAAADI. The CDR3 runs to 15 residues. V gave up 0 bases and J gave up 7 bases; unmatched junction bases: 9. DNA for the CDR3: TGCGCCAGCAGTGAGTCGCCAGACAGGGCGAGGGAGCAGTACTTC. Translation gives CASSESPDRAREQYF.

In its sample, this clonotype was seen many times. The V and J genes are TRBV7-6 and TRBJ2-1; 10 nucleotides line up with TRBD2. The V and J ends lost 5 bases and 2 bases, in that order; junction bases with no gene match: 9. CDR1 is SGHVS and CDR2 is FNYEAQ in the germline V gene. The CDR3 is 17 amino acids. This CDR3 reads CASSHILLAGAYNEQFF. The CDR3 nucleotides read TGTGCCAGCAGCCACATACTCCTAGCGGGGGCCTACAATGAGCAGTTCTTC. Variable domain in full (rest from reference TRBV7-6 and TRBJ2-1): GAGVSQSPRYKVTKRGQDVALRCDPISGHVSLYWYRQALGQGPEFLTYFNYEAQQDKSGLPNDRFSAERPEGSISTLTIQRTEQRDSAMYRCASSHILLAGAYNEQFFGPGTRLTVL.

The chain employs TRBV28 and TRBJ2-1; TRBD1 agrees at 8 bases. The CDR3 has 15 residues. Germline V lookup: CDR1 MDHEN, CDR2 SYDVKM. After removal of 6 bases from V and 2 bases from J, the junction contained 6 bases not matched to a gene. The CDR3: CASSKRQGPYNEQFF. The CDR3 DNA follows: TGTGCCAGCAGCAAAAGACAGGGGCCCTACAATGAGCAGTTCTTC.

This clonotype was seen ten or more times. This rearrangement joins TRBV2 to TRBJ2-1; weak D call: TRBD2 (5 bases). The germline V gene has CDR1 SNHLY and CDR2 FYNNEI. V was trimmed by 4 bases and J by 8 bases, leaving 6 bases between them. This CDR3 comprises 11 residues. The CDR3 sequence: CASSGRDEQFF. The CDR3 DNA follows: TGTGCCAGCAGTGGGCGGGATGAGCAGTTCTTC.

Ten or more counts support this clonotype. V usage is TRBV2 and J usage is TRBJ2-3, with 8 bases aligning to TRBD1. Germline values: CDR1 SNHLY, CDR2 FYNNEI. Unmatched junction bases numbered 0, after V lost 4 bases and J lost 0 bases. The CDR3 is 14 amino acids. The CDR3 bases are TGTGCCAGCAGTGGGACAGGGAGCACAGATACGCAGTATTTT. This encodes CASSGTGSTDTQYF.

The table lists this clonotype with a few counts. The genes are TRBV29-1 and TRBJ1-1, with TRBD1 as a possible D gene (6 bases). CDR1 is SQVTM, CDR2 ANQGSEA, per germline. Trimming cost V 8 bases and J 10 bases, with 26 bases left between them. The CDR3 covers 14 residues. The CDR3 DNA reads as TGCAGCTACTCCGGATCCAGGGGCCAGACGGGAGCTTTCTTT. Translation: CSYSGSRGQTGAFF. The full variable domain, in which reference TRBV29-1 and TRBJ1-1 provide the parts outside the CDR3, is SAVISQKPSRDICQRGTSLTIQCQVDSQVTMMFWYRQQPGQSLTLIATANQGSEATYESGFVIDKFPISRPNLTFSTLTVSNMSPEDSSIYLCSYSGSRGQTGAFFGQGTRLTVV.

In this sample, this clonotype turned up many times. This chain connects TRBV28 to TRBJ2-1; 8 positions match TRBD2. The length of the CDR3 is 16 residues. V lost 2 bases to trimming and J lost 1 base; unmatched junction nucleotides: 4. Germline CDR1 and CDR2: MDHEN and SYDVKM. This chain's CDR3 is CASSLDGRGSYNEQFF. Here the CDR3 DNA reads TGTGCCAGCAGTTTAGACGGGAGGGGATCCTACAATGAGCAGTTCTTC.

The chain is built from TRBV12-3 or TRBV12-4 and TRBJ2-2, with a possible D match to TRBD1 (5 bases). CDR3 length: 15 residues. The V end was cut by 10 bases, the J end by 0 bases, with 15 bases between. This chain's CDR3 is CAIPRSRANTGELFF. In DNA form, the CDR3 reads TGTGCCATCCCACGGTCCAGGGCGAACACCGGGGAGCTGTTTTTT.

This clonotype has more than one count but fewer than ten. V and J are TRBV4-2 and TRBJ1-1; no clear D gene. The germline V gene has CDR1 LGHNA and CDR2 YNFKEQ. The V end was cut by 1 base, the J end by 6 bases, with 9 bases between. CDR3 length: 13 amino acids. CDR3 loop: CASSQVEISEAFF. CDR3 DNA sequence: TGTGCCAGCAGCCAAGTTGAGATCTCTGAAGCTTTCTTT.

The chain carries TRBV18 and TRBJ2-3; no reliable D call. This CDR3 spans 15 amino acids. Germline V lookup: CDR1 KGHSH, CDR2 LQKENI. V was pared by 0 bases and J by 6 bases, with 13 bases between. This CDR3 is CASSPPERVTDTQYF. CDR3 sequence (DNA): TGTGCCAGCTCACCACCAGAAAGGGTAACGGATACGCAGTATTTT.

This clonotype was counted between two and nine times. This rearrangement joins TRBV5-6 to TRBJ2-3; D possibly corresponds to TRBD1 (5 bases). Germline assignment: CDR1 SGHDT and CDR2 YYEEEE. V lost 0 bases, J lost 4 bases, and 18 bases lay in between. This CDR3 has 17 amino acids. This chain's CDR3 is CASSLGGGAPGSDTQYF. As DNA, the CDR3 is TGTGCCAGCAGCTTGGGGGGCGGCGCCCCAGGGTCAGATACGCAGTATTTT.

This clonotype was seen many times. This chain connects TRBV12-3 or TRBV12-4 to TRBJ2-7, with a tentative D call TRBD2 (6 bases). The CDR3 sequence is 15 residues long. V gave up 5 bases and J gave up 2 bases, with 16 bases separating them. CDR3 DNA: TGTGCCAGCAGTCCAGGGACTTCTCGGGCCTACGAGCAGTACTTC. Amino acids: CASSPGTSRAYEQYF.

The chain links TRBV4-2 to TRBJ2-2, with D possibly TRBD2 on 5 matching bases. V lost 1 base and J lost 3, with 15 bases in between. This CDR3 has 17 amino acids. The V gene's germline CDR1 is LGHNA and CDR2 YNFKEQ. The CDR3 DNA reads TGTGCCAGCAGCCAAGTTATCGTAGGAGGTGACACCGGGGAGCTGTTTTTT. This encodes CASSQVIVGGDTGELFF.

This clonotype appeared a few times. The gene calls are TRBV15 and TRBJ1-5, with TRBD1 matching over 8 bases. Germline values: CDR1 LNHNV, CDR2 YYDKDF (reference sequence). V shed 4 bases and J 13 bases; nucleotides not matched to a gene: 15. This CDR3 is built from 15 residues. The DNA for the CDR3 is TGTGCCACCAGCAACTCCGGGACAGGCGCAACGCGGCAGCATTTT. It codes for CATSNSGTGATRQHF.

A few counts support this clonotype. The chain carries TRBV19 and TRBJ2-2; 10 bases agree with TRBD1. Germline CDR1 reads LNHDA; CDR2 reads SQIVND (reference sequence). Trimming took 4 bases from V and 5 from J; bases not matched to a gene: 7. The CDR3 spans 16 residues. This CDR3 reads CASSKAGTGATGELFF. The DNA of the CDR3 is TGTGCCAGTAGTAAAGCGGGGACAGGGGCTACCGGGGAGCTGTTTTTT.

The V and J genes are TRBV5-1 and TRBJ2-1, with D perhaps TRBD2 (5 bases). CDR3 length equals 16 residues. CDR1 is SGHRS and CDR2 is YFSETQ in the germline V gene. V was pared by 4 bases and J by 2 bases, with 16 bases between. CDR3 protein: CASSRPEGEPYNEQFF. The CDR3 nucleotides are TGCGCCAGCAGCCGGCCTGAGGGAGAGCCCTACAATGAGCAGTTCTTC. The variable domain in full, with the rest retrieved from reference TRBV5-1 and TRBJ2-1, is KAGVTQTPRYLIKTRGQQVTLSCSPISGHRSVSWYQQTPGQGLQFLFEYFSETQRNKGNFPGRFSGRQFSNSRSEMNVSTLELGDSALYLCASSRPEGEPYNEQFFGPGTRLTVL.

This chain links TRBV5-1 with TRBJ1-2, with D perhaps TRBD1 (6 bases). CDR1 and CDR2 from the germline V gene are SGHRS and YFSETQ. There are 14 residues in the CDR3. V was cut by 4 bases and J by 4 bases, with 14 bases left in between. For the CDR3, the DNA is TGCGCCAGCAGCCCCAGGGGAGACTCCTATGGCTACACCTTC. Translated: CASSPRGDSYGYTF.

The rearrangement links TRBV25-1 to TRBJ2-7, with TRBD1 identical over 8 bases. The CDR3 is 17 amino acids. Germline values: CDR1 MGHDK, CDR2 SYGVNS. The J segment lost 5 bases and the V segment lost 0 bases, leaving 12 bases of the junction unmatched. CDR3 amino acids: CASSEYPGQGVFHEQYF. The CDR3, as DNA: TGTGCCAGCAGTGAATACCCAGGACAGGGTGTATTCCACGAGCAGTACTTC.

This clonotype was observed a handful of times. The chain couples TRBV4-1 to TRBJ2-2; TRBD1 matches at 8 bases. This CDR3 is 18 amino acids long. Germline V gives CDR1 MGHRA, CDR2 YSYEKL. The junction had 6 bases not matched to a gene; V was cut back by 0 bases and J by 0 bases. CDR3 in DNA: TGCGCCAGCAGCCAAGAGCAGACAGGGGTCGCGAACACCGGGGAGCTGTTTTTT. It specifies CASSQEQTGVANTGELFF.